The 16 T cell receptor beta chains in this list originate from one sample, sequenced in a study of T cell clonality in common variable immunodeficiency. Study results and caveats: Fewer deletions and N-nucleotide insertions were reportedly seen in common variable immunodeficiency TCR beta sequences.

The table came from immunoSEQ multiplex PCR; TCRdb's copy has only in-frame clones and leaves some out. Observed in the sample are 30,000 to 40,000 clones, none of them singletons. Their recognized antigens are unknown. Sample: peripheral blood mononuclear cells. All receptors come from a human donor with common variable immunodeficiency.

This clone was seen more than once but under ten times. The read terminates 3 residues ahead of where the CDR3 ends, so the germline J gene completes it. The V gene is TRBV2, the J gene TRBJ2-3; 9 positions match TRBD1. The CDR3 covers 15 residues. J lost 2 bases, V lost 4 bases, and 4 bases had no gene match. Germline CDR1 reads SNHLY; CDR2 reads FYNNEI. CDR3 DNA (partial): TGTGCCAGCAGTGCAGAACAGGGGGCCACAGATACG. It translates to CASSAEQGATDT. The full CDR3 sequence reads CASSAEQGATDTQYF. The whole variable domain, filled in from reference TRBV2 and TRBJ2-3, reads EPEVTQTPSHQVTQMGQEVILRCVPISNHLYFYWYRQILGQKVEFLVSFYNNEISEKSEIFDDQFSVERPDGSNFTLKIRSTKLEDSAMYFCASSAEQGATDTQYFGPGTRLTVL.

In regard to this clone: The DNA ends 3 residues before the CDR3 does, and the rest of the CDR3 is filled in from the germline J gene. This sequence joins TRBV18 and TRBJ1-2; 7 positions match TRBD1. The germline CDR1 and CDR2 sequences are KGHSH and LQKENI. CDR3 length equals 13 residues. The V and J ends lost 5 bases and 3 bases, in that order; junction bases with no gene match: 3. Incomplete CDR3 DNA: TGTGCCAGCTCAGAAGGACAGGACTATGGC. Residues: CASSEGQDYG. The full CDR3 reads CASSEGQDYGYTF.

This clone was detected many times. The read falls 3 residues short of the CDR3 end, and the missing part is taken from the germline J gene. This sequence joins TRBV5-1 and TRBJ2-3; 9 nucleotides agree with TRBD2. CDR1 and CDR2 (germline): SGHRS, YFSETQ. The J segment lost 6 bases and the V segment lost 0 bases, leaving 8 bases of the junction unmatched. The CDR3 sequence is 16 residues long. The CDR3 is CASSLGGSGRADTQYF. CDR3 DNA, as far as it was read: TGCGCCAGCAGCTTGGGGGGTAGCGGGAGAGCGGATACG.

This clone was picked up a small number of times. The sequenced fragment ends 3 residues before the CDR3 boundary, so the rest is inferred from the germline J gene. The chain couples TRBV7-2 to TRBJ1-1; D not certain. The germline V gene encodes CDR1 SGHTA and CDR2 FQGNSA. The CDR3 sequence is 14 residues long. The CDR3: CASSLAMDGEKAFF. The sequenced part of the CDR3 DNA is TGTGCCAGCAGCTTAGCGATGGACGGGGAAAAA.

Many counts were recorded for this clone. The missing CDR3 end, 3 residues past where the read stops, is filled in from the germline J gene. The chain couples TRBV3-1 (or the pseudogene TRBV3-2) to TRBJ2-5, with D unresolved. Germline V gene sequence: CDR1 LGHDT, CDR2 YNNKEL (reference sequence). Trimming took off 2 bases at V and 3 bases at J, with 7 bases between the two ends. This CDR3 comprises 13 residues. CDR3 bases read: TGTGCCAGCAGCCAATTCTGTAAAGAGACC. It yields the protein CASSQFCKET. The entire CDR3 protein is CASSQFCKETQYF.

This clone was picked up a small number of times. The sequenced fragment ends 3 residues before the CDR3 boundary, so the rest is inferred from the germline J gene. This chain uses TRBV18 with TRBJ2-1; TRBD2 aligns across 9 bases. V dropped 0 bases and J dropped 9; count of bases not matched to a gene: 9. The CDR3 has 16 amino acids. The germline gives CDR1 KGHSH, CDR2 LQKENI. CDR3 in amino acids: CASSPPANSGRSEQFF. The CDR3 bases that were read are TGTGCCAGCTCACCACCGGCGAATAGCGGGAGATCTGAG.

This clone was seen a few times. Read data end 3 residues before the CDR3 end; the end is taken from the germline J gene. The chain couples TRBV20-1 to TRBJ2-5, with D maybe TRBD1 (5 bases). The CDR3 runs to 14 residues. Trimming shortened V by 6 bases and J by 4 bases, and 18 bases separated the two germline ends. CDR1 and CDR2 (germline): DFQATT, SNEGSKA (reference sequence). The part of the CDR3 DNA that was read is TGCAGTGCCACACCACCCCATAGGGGAGAGACC. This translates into CSATPPHRGET. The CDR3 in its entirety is CSATPPHRGETQYF.

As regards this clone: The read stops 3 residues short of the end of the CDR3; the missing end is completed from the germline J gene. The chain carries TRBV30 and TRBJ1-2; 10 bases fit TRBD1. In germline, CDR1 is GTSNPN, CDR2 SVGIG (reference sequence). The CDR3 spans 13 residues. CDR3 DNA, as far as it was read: TGTGCCTGGAGTGATTTGGGACAGGGGGGC. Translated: CAWSDLGQGG. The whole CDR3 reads CAWSDLGQGGYTF.

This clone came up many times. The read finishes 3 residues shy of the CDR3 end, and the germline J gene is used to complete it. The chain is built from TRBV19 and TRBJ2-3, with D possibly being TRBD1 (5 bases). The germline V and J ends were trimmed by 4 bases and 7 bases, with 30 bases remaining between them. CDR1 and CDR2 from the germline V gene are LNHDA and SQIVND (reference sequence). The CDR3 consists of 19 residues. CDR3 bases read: TGTGCCAGTAGTAGCCTGGCAGACCTGGGGCGGAGTCCGCCCAATACG. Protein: CASSSLADLGRSPPNT. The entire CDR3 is CASSSLADLGRSPPNTQYF.

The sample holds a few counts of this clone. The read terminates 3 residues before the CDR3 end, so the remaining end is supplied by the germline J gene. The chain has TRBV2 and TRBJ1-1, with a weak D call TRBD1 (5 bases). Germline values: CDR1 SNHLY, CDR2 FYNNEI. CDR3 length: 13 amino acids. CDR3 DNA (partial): TGTGCCAGCAGTGAAGAGGCAGGGACTCAA. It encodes CASSEEAGTQ. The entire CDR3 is CASSEEAGTQAFF.

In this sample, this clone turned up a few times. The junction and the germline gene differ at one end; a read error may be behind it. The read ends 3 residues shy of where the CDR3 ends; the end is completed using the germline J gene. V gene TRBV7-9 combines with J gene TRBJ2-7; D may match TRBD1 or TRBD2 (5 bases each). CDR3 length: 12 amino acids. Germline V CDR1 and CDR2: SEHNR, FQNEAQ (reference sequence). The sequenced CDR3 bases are TGTTCCAGCAGCTTAGCGAGGGGCGAG. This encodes CSSSLARGE. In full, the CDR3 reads CSSSLARGEQYF. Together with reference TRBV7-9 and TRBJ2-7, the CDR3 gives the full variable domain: DTGVSQNPRHKITKRGQNVTFRCDPISEHNRLYWYRQTLGQGPEFLTYFQNEAQLEKSRLLSDRFSAERPKGSFSTLEIQRTEQGDSAMYLCSSSLARGEQYFGPGTRLTVT.

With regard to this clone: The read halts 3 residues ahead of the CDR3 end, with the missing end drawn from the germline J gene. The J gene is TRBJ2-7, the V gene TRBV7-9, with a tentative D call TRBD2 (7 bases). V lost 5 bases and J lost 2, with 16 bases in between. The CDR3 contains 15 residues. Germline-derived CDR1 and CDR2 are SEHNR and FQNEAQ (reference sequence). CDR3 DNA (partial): TGTGCCAGCAGCCCAGAGGGGCGGGGGCCCTACGAG. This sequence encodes CASSPEGRGPYE. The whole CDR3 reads CASSPEGRGPYEQYF.

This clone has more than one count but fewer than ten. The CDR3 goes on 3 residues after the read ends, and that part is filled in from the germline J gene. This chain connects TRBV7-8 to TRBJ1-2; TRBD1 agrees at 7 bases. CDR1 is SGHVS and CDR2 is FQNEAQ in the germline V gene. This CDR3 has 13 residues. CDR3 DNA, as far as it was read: TGTGCCAGCAGCCCCGACAGGGCCCCCGGC. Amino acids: CASSPDRAPG. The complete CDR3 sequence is CASSPDRAPGYTF.

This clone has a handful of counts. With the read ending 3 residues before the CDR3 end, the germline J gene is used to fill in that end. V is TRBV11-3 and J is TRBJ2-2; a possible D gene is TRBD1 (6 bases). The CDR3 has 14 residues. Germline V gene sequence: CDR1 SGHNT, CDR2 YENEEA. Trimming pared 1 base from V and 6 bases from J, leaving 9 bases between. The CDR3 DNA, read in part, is TGTGCCAGCAGCTTAGGGGGGCCATCCGGGGAG. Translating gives CASSLGGPSGE. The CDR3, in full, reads CASSLGGPSGELFF.

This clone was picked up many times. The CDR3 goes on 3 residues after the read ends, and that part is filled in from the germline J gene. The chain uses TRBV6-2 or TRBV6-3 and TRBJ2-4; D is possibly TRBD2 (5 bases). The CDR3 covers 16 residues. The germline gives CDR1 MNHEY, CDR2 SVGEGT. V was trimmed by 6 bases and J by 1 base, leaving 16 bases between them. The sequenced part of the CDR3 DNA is TGTGCCAGCAGCCCCGAACTAGTAGGGGCCAAAAACATT. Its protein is CASSPELVGAKNI. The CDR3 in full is CASSPELVGAKNIQYF.

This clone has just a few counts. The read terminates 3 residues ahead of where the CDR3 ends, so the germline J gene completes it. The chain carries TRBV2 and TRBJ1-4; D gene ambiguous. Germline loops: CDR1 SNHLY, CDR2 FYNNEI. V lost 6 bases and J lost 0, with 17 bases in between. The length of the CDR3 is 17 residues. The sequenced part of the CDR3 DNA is TGTGCCAGCAGATTCGAGCGTAGCGTTGCAACTAATGAAAAA. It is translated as CASRFERSVATNEK. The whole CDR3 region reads CASRFERSVATNEKLFF. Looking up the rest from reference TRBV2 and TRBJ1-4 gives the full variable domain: EPEVTQTPSHQVTQMGQEVILRCVPISNHLYFYWYRQILGQKVEFLVSFYNNEISEKSEIFDDQFSVERPDGSNFTLKIRSTKLEDSAMYFCASRFERSVATNEKLFFGSGTQLSVL.